This T cell receptor (beta chain) was sequenced for a study of blood T cell repertoires in COVID-19. Turning to the study itself: What the recovered Cohort 3 donors had was two negative PCRs, clearance, or symptom resolution. Specimens from acute and convalescent COVID-19 originated in the United States, Italy and Spain.

V lost 1 base, J lost 0 bases, and 7 bases stayed unmatched. The CDR3 spans 16 residues. The germline V gene has CDR1 SGHRS and CDR2 YFSETQ. Clinical history reported by participants formed the basis on which cohorts were assigned. As originally analysed: Cell counts per sample came from amplifying reference gene primers. Sequencing was performed with immunoSEQ multiplex PCR; in TCRdb, only in-frame clones are kept and a portion is missing. The DNA was the basis for D and trimming; V, J and clone size are from that table. The sample contains 200,000 or so clones, around 90% of which appear only once. The sequence came from a man aged 25-45 years in a cohort exposed to, infected with or recovered from COVID-19 (not recorded which). V and J are TRBV5-1 and TRBJ2-7; 7 bases map to TRBD2. Sequencing was carried out using PBMCs or T cells enriched from blood (not recorded which). CDR3 in amino acids: CASSLLTSSSSYEQYF. The CDR3 bases are TGCGCCAGCAGCTTGCTGACTAGCTCCAGCTCCTACGAGCAGTACTTC.